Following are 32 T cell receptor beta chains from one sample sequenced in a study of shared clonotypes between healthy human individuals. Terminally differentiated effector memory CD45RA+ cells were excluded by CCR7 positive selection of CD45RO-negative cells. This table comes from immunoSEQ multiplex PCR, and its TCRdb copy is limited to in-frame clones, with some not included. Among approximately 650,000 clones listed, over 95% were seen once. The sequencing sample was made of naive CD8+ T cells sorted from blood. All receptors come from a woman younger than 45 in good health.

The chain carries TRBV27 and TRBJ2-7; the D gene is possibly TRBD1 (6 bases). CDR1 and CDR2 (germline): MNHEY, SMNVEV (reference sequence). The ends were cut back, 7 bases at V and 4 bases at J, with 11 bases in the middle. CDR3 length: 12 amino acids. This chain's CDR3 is CASTDGQYEQYF. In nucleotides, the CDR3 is TGTGCCAGCACTGACGGACAGTACGAGCAGTACTTC.

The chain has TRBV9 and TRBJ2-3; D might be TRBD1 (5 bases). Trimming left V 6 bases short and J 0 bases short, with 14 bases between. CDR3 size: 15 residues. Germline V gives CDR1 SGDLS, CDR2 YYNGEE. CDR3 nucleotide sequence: TGTGCCAGCAACCCGTGGGGCGGTAGCACAGATACGCAGTATTTT. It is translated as CASNPWGGSTDTQYF.

This chain's CDR3 is CASTPRGPQETQYF. The CDR3 coding sequence is TGTGCCAGCACTCCCCGAGGTCCGCAAGAGACCCAGTACTTC. The chain combines TRBV7-9 with TRBJ2-5; D is uncertain. The CDR3 length is 14 residues. The V end lost 7 bases, the J end lost 2 bases, and 14 bases lay between the germline ends. Germline V gene lookup returns CDR1 SEHNR and CDR2 FQNEAQ (reference sequence).

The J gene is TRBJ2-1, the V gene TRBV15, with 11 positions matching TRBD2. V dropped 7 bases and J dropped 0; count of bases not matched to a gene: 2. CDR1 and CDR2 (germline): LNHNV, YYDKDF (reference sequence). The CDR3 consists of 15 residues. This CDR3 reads CATKTSGGSYNEQFF. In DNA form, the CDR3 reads TGTGCCACCAAAACTAGCGGGGGCTCCTACAATGAGCAGTTCTTC.

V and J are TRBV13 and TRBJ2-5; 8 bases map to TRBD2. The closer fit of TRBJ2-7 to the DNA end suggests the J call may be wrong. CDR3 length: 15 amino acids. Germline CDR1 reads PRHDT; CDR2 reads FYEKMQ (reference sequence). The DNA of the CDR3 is TGTGCCAGCAGCTTAGCGGGACTAGAATCCTACGAGCAGTACTTC. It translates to CASSLAGLESYEQYF.

This CDR3 is CASSLERDYEQFF. As DNA, the CDR3 is TGTGCCAGCAGCTTAGAACGGGACTATGAGCAGTTCTTC. The V gene is TRBV7-8, the J gene TRBJ2-1; D possibly corresponds to TRBD2 (6 bases). The CDR3 consists of 13 residues. Germline assignment: CDR1 SGHVS and CDR2 FQNEAQ. V lost 1 base and J lost 8, with 9 bases in between.

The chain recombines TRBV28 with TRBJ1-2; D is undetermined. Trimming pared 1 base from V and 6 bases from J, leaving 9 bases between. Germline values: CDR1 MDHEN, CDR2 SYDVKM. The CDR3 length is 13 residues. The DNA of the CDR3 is TGTGCCAGCAGTTTATACAGTGATGATGGCTACACCTTC. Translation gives CASSLYSDDGYTF.

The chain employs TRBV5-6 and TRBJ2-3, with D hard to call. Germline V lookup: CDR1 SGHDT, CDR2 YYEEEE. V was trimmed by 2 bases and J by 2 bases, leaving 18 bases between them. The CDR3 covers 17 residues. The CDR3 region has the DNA TGTGCCAGCAGCTTCTTGAGACGGGCAACCACCACAGATACGCAGTATTTT. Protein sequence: CASSFLRRATTTDTQYF.

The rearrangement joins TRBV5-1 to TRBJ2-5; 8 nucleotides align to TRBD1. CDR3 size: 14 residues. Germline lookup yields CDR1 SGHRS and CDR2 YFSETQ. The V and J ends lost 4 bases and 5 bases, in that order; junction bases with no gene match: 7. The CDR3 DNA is TGCGCCAGCAGCATAGACAGGGGATATGAGACCCAGTACTTC. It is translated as CASSIDRGYETQYF.

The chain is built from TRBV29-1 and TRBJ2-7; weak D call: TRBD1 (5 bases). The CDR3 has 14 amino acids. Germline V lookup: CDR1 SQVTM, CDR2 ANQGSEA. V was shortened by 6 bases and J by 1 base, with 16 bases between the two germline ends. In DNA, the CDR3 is TGCAGCGTGGGTGAGCCGGACACGTCCTACGAGCAGTACTTC. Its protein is CSVGEPDTSYEQYF.

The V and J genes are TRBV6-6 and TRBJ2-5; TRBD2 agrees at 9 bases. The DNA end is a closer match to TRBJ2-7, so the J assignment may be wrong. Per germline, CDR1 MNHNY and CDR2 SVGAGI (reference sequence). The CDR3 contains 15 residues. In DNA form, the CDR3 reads TGTGCCAGCAGTTACTCCCTAGCGGGACTAAACGAGCAGTACTTC. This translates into CASSYSLAGLNEQYF.

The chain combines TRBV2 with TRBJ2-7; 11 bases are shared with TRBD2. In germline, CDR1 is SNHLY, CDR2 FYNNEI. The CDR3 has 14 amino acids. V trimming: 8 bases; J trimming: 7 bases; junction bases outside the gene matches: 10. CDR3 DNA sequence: TGTGCCAGCTCAGGACTAGCGGGCCCCCTTGAGCAGTACTTC. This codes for CASSGLAGPLEQYF. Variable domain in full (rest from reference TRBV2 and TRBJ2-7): EPEVTQTPSHQVTQMGQEVILRCVPISNHLYFYWYRQILGQKVEFLVSFYNNEISEKSEIFDDQFSVERPDGSNFTLKIRSTKLEDSAMYFCASSGLAGPLEQYFGPGTRLTVT.

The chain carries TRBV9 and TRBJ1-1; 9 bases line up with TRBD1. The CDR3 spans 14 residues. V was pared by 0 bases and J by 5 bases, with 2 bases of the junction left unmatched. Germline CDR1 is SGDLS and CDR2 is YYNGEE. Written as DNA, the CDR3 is TGTGCCAGCAGCGTAGAACAGGGGGCAACTGAAGCTTTCTTT. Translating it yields CASSVEQGATEAFF.

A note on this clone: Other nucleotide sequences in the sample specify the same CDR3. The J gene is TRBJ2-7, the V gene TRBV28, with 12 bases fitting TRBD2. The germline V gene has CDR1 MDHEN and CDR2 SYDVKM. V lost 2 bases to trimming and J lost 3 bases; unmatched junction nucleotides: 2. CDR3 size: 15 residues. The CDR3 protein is CASSLLAGGSYEQYF. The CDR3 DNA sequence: TGTGCCAGCAGTTTACTAGCGGGAGGGAGCTACGAGCAGTACTTC.

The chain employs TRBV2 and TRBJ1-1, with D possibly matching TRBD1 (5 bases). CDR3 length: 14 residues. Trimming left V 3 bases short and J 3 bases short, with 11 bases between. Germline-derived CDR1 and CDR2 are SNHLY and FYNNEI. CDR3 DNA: TGTGCCAGCAGTGATTGGGGCCGGTACACTGAAGCTTTCTTT. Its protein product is CASSDWGRYTEAFF.

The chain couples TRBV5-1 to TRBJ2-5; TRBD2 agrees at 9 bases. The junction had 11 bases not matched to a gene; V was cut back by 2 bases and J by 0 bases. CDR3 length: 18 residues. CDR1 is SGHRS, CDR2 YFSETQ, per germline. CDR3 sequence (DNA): TGCGCCAGCAGCTTTAGGACTAGCGCTGTGAAATACCAAGAGACCCAGTACTTC. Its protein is CASSFRTSAVKYQETQYF.

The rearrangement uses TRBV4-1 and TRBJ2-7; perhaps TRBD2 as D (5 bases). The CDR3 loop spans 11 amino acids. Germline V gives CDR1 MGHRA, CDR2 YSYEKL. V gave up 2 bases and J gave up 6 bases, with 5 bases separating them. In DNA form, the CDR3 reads TGCGCCAGCAGCCAACGGGGCGAGCAGTACTTC. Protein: CASSQRGEQYF.

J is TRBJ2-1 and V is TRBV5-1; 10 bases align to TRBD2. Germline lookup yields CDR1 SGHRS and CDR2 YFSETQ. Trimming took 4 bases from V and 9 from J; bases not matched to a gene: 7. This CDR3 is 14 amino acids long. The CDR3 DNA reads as TGCGCCAGCAGCCAACTAGCGGGAAGAGGTGAGCAGTTCTTC. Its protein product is CASSQLAGRGEQFF.

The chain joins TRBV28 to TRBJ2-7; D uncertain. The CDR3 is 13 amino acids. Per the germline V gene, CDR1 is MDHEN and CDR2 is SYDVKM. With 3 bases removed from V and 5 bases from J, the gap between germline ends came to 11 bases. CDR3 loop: CASSFRPRNEQYF. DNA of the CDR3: TGTGCCAGCAGTTTTAGACCGCGAAACGAGCAGTACTTC.

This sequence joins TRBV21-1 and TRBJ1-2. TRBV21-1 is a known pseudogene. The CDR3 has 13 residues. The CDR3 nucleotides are TGTGCCAGCAGCAAAGTTGAGGGCCCGGGCTACACCTTC. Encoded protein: CASSKVEGPGYTF.

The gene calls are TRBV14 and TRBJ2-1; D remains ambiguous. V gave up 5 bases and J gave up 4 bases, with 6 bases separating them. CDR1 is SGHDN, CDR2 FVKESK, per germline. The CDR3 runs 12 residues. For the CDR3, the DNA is TGTGCCAGCAGCTGGATTTACAATGAGCAGTTCTTC. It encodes CASSWIYNEQFF.

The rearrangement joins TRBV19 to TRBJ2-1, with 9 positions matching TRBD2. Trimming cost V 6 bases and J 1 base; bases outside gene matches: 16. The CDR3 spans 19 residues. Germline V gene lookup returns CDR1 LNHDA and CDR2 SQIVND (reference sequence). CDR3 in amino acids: CASRRITSGPLKSYNEQFF. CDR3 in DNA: TGTGCCAGTAGACGTATTACTAGCGGGCCTTTAAAATCCTACAATGAGCAGTTCTTC.

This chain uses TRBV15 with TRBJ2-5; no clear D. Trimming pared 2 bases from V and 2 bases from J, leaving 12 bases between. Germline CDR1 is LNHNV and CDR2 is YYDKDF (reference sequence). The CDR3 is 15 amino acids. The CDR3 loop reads CATSRYYQTQETQYF. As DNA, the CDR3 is TGTGCCACCAGCAGATACTACCAAACACAAGAGACCCAGTACTTC.

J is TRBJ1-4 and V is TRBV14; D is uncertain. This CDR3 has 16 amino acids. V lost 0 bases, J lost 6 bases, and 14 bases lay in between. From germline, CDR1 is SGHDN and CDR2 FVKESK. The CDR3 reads CASSQDTGDSHEKLFF. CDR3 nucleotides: TGTGCCAGCAGCCAAGATACTGGAGACTCACATGAAAAACTGTTTTTT.

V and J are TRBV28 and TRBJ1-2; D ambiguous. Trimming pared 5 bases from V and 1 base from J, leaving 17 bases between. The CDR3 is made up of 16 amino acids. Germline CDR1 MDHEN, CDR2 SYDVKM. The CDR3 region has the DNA TGTGCCAGCAGTACCGATCCGGGTAACCGTAACTATGGCTACACCTTC. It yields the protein CASSTDPGNRNYGYTF.

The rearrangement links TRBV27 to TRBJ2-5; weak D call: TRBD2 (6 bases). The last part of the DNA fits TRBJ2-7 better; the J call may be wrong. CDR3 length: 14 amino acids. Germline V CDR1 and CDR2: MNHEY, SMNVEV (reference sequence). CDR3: CASSPRWGVAEQYF. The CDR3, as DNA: TGTGCCAGCAGTCCGCGGTGGGGGGTGGCCGAGCAGTACTTC.

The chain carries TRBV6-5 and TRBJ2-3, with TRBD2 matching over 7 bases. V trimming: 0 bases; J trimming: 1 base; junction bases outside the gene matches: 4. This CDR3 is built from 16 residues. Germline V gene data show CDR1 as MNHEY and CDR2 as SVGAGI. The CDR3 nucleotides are TGTGCCAGCAGTTACTCGGCGGGAGAGGGCACAGATACGCAGTATTTT. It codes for CASSYSAGEGTDTQYF.

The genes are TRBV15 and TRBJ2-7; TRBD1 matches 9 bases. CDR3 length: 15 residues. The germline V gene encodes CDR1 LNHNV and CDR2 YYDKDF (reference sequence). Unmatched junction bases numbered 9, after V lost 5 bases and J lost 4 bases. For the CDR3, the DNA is TGTGCCACCAGCGACCGGGACAGGGTTTTTTACGAGCAGTACTTC. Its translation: CATSDRDRVFYEQYF. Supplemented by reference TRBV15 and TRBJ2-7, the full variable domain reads DAMVIQNPRYQVTQFGKPVTLSCSQTLNHNVMYWYQQKSSQAPKLLFHYYDKDFNNEADTPDNFQSRRPNTSFCFLDIRSPGLGDTAMYLCATSDRDRVFYEQYFGPGTRLTVT.

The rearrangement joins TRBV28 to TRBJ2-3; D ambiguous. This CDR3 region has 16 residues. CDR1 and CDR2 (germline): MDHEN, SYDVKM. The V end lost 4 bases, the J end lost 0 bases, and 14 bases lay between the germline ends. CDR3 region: CASSSPEGYSTDTQYF. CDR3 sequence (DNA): TGTGCCAGCAGTTCCCCCGAAGGTTATAGCACAGATACGCAGTATTTT.

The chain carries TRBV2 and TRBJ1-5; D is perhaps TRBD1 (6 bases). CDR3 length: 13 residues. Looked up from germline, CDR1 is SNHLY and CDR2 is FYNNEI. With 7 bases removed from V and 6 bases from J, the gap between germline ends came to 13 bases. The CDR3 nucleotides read TGTGCCAGCAATCCGGGAGGGGGTCAGCCCCAGCATTTT. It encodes CASNPGGGQPQHF.

This CDR3 is CASSFSSVNYNEQFF. The CDR3 DNA reads as TGTGCCAGCAGTTTCTCCAGCGTAAACTACAATGAGCAGTTCTTC. The rearrangement joins TRBV28 to TRBJ2-1; no reliable D call. The V gene lost 3 bases and the J gene lost 3 bases, with 12 bases spanning the gap. From germline, CDR1 is MDHEN and CDR2 SYDVKM. The CDR3 sequence is 15 residues long.

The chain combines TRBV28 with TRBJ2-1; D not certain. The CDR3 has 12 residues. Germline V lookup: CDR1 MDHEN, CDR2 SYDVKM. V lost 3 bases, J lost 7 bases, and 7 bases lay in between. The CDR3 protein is CASSFVGNEQFF. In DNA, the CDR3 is TGTGCCAGCAGTTTTGTCGGGAATGAGCAGTTCTTC.